The 16 T cell receptor beta chains below were found in one sample sequenced in a study of CXCR3-negative and CXCR3-positive naive CD8 T cells. Antigen specificity for these receptors is unknown. Study-wide points: CXCR3-positive naive cells had TRB CDR3s that were more hydrophobic than CXCR3-negative naive cells had.

UMI-labeled 5' RACE TRB cDNA libraries were prepared from the cells. TCRdb re-called the 5' RACE reads; every CDR3 protein appears as one record, without DNA. The sample holds some 68,000 distinct CDR3 sequences. The sample taken for sequencing was naive CXCR3+ CD8+ T cells from blood. This sample's subset: CD45RO-CCR7+CD27+CD95- naive CD8+ T cells expressing CXCR3 (TNR3+). These receptors all stem from a human donor in good health. Some clones in this sample may be carry-over from other donors' samples.

This chain connects TRBV9 to TRBJ1-1. The CDR3 has 13 residues. Germline CDR1 SGDLS, CDR2 YYNGEE. The CDR3 loop is CASSPQMNTEAFF.

The V and J genes are TRBV7-9 and TRBJ2-5; TCRdb's D call, TRBD1, is unchecked because there is no DNA. The CDR3 runs 16 residues. From germline, CDR1 is SEHNR and CDR2 FQNEAQ (reference sequence). CDR3 residues: CASISTRQGAGETQYF.

This clonotype ranks as medium-sized (0.01 to 0.1%) in terms of frequency. Here the CDR3 reads CASSLFREPSSYNEQFF. The rearrangement joins TRBV5-5 to TRBJ2-1; TCRdb picks TRBD1, but there is no DNA to check that call. The CDR3 runs 17 residues. Germline V gene lookup returns CDR1 SGHKS and CDR2 YYEKEE (reference sequence).

This sequence joins TRBV7-7 and TRBJ2-1; checking the TCRdb D call of TRBD2 is not possible without DNA. Germline assignment: CDR1 SSHAT and CDR2 FNYEAQ (reference sequence). CDR3 length: 15 amino acids. CDR3 amino acids: CASSLGTSGENEQFF.

The rearrangement links TRBV28 to TRBJ2-7; TCRdb indicates TRBD2, and absent DNA this call remains unverified. The germline V gene has CDR1 MDHEN and CDR2 SYDVKM. This CDR3 is built from 14 residues. The CDR3 loop is CASSRGSGAYEQYF.

V usage is TRBV7-7 and J usage is TRBJ2-3; TCRdb reports TRBD1, a call that lacks DNA to check it against. CDR1 and CDR2 (germline): SSHAT, FNYEAQ (reference sequence). CDR3 length: 14 amino acids. CDR3 sequence: CASSFGTGTDTQYF.

This chain connects TRBV7-9 to TRBJ2-5; with no DNA, the TCRdb D assignment of TRBD1 cannot be verified. The CDR3 has 17 residues. Germline V lookup: CDR1 SEHNR, CDR2 FQNEAQ (reference sequence). This CDR3 reads CASSSRPGQGLWETQYF.

The chain combines TRBV6-2 or TRBV6-3 with TRBJ2-1. The CDR3 is 14 amino acids. The germline V gene has CDR1 MNHEY and CDR2 SVGEGT. The CDR3 protein is CASSIGSSYNEQFF.

V is TRBV6-5 and J is TRBJ2-3; TCRdb returns TRBD2, unconfirmable since there is no DNA. Per germline, CDR1 MNHEY and CDR2 SVGAGI. This CDR3 contains 17 residues. This CDR3 is CGSSYRALALPTDTQYF.

CDR3 sequence reads: CSVTDRKGNTIYF. V usage is TRBV29-1 and J usage is TRBJ1-3; checking the TCRdb D call of TRBD1 is not possible without DNA. The germline V gene encodes CDR1 SQVTM and CDR2 ANQGSEA. There are 13 residues in the CDR3. Drawing the rest from reference TRBV29-1 and TRBJ1-3, the complete variable domain is SAVISQKPSRDICQRGTSLTIQCQVDSQVTMMFWYRQQPGQSLTLIATANQGSEATYESGFVIDKFPISRPNLTFSTLTVSNMSPEDSSIYLCSVTDRKGNTIYFGEGSWLTVV.

The V and J genes are TRBV7-8 and TRBJ1-4; TCRdb names TRBD1, which stays unverified in the absence of DNA. CDR1 SGHVS and CDR2 FQNEAQ come from the germline V gene. The CDR3 length is 19 residues. CDR3 in amino acids: CASSSPGPPNLATNEKLFF. Drawing the rest from reference TRBV7-8 and TRBJ1-4, the complete variable domain is GAGVSQSPRYKVAKRGQDVALRCDPISGHVSLFWYQQALGQGPEFLTYFQNEAQLDKSGLPSDRFFAERPEGSVSTLKIQRTQQEDSAVYLCASSSPGPPNLATNEKLFFGSGTQLSVL.

The chain couples TRBV20-1 to TRBJ2-7; TCRdb returns TRBD1, unconfirmable since there is no DNA. The germline V gene encodes CDR1 DFQATT and CDR2 SNEGSKA (reference sequence). There are 12 residues in the CDR3. The chain's CDR3 is CSARPPVGEQYF.

The rearrangement joins TRBV28 to TRBJ2-1; TCRdb names TRBD2, which stays unverified in the absence of DNA. CDR3 length equals 16 residues. Germline lookup yields CDR1 MDHEN and CDR2 SYDVKM. The CDR3 here is CASSLYGGWADNEQFF.

This rearrangement joins TRBV28 to TRBJ2-7; TCRdb names TRBD2, which stays unverified in the absence of DNA. Per the germline V gene, CDR1 is MDHEN and CDR2 is SYDVKM. The CDR3 is 15 residues long. CDR3 sequence: CASSFRGSPRNEQYF.

This chain uses TRBV11-2 with TRBJ2-1. The CDR3 has 14 residues. The germline CDR1 and CDR2 sequences are SGHAT and FQNNGV. CDR3 protein: CASSPNTQFGDPFF.

CDR3 residues: CASSQVAGSYNEQFF. The V and J genes are TRBV4-2 and TRBJ2-1; without DNA, the TCRdb call of TRBD2 cannot be checked. CDR3 length equals 15 residues. Germline V gives CDR1 LGHNA, CDR2 YNFKEQ.